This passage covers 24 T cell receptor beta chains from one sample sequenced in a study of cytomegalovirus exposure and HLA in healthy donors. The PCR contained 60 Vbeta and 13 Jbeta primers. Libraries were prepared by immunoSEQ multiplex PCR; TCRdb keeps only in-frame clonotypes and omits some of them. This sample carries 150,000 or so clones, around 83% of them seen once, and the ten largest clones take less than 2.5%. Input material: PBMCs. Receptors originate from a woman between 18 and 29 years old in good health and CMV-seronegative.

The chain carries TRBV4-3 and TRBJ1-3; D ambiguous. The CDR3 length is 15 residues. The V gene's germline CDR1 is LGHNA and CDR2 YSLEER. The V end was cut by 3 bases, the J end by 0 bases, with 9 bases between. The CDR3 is CASSQYAISGNTIYF. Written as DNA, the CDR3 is TGCGCCAGCAGCCAGTACGCGATCTCTGGAAACACCATATATTTT.

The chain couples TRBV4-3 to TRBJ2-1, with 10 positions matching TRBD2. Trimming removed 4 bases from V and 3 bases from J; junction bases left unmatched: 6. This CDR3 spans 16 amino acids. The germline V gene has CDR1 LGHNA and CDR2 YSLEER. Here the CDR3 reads CASSPLGTSVYNEQFF. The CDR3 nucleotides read TGCGCCAGCAGCCCTCTAGGGACTAGCGTCTACAATGAGCAGTTCTTC.

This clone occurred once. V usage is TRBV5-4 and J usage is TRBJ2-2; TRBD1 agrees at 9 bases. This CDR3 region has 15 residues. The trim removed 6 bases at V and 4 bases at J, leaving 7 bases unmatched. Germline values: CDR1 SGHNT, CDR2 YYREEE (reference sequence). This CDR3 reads CASTRDRVGTGELFF. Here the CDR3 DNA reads TGTGCCAGCACTCGGGACAGGGTAGGCACCGGGGAGCTGTTTTTT.

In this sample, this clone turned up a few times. CDR3 DNA sequence: TGCGCCAGCAGTCAATCGGCAGGAGGTCTCTACGAGCAGTACTTC. Its translation: CASSQSAGGLYEQYF. The rearrangement links TRBV23-1 to TRBJ2-7, with a possible D match to TRBD2 (5 bases). TRBV23-1 falls under the ORF class, with uncertain function. With 0 bases removed from V and 3 bases from J, the gap between germline ends came to 12 bases. This CDR3 has 15 amino acids.

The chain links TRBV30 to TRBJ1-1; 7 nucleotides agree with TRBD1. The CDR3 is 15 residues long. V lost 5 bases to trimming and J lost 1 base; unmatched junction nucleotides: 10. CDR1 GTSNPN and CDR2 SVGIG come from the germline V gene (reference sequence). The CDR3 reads CAWGRTGYTNTEAFF. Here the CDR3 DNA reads TGTGCCTGGGGCCGGACAGGATATACGAACACTGAAGCTTTCTTT.

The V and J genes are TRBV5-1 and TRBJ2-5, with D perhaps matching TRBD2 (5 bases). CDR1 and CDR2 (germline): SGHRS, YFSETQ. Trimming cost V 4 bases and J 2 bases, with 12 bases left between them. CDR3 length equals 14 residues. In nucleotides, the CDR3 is TGCGCCAGCAGCCCGGCGGACTCACAAGAGACCCAGTACTTC. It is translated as CASSPADSQETQYF.

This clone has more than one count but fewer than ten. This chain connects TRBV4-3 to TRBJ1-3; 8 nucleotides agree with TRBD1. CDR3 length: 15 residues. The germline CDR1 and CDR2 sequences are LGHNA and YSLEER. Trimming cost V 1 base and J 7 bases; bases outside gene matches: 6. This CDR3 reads CASSQAPHRGNTIYF. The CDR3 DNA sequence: TGCGCCAGCAGCCAAGCCCCTCACAGGGGGAACACCATATATTTT.

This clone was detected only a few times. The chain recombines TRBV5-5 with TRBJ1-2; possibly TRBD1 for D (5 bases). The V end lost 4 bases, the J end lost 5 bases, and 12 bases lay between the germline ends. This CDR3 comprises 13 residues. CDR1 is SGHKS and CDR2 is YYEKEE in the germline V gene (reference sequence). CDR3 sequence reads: CASSLRGGYGYTF. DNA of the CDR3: TGTGCCAGCAGCCTCCGGGGGGGATATGGCTACACCTTC.

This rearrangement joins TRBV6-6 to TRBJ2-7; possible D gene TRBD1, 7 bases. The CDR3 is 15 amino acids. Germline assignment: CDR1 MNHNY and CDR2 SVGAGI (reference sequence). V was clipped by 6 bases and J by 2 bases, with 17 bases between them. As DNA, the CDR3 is TGTGCCAGCAGCCGTTCTGCAGGGGGGACCTACGAGCAGTACTTC. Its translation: CASSRSAGGTYEQYF.

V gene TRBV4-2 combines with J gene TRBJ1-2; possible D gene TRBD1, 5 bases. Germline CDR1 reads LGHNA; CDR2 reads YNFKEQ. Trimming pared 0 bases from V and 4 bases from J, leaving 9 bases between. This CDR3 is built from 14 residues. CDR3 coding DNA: TGTGCCAGCAGCCAAGATTTAGGGGCCTATGGCTACACCTTC. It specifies CASSQDLGAYGYTF.

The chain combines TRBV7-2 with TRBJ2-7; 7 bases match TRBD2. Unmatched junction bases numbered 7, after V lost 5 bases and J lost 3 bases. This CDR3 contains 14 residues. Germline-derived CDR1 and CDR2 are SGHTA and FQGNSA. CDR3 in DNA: TGTGCCAGCAGCCCCCGTCCTAGCGGCTACGAGCAGTACTTC. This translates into CASSPRPSGYEQYF. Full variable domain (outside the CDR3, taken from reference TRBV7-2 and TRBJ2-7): GAGVSQSPSNKVTEKGKDVELRCDPISGHTALYWYRQSLGQGLEFLIYFQGNSAPDKSGLPSDRFSAERTGGSVSTLTIQRTQQEDSAVYLCASSPRPSGYEQYFGPGTRLTVT.

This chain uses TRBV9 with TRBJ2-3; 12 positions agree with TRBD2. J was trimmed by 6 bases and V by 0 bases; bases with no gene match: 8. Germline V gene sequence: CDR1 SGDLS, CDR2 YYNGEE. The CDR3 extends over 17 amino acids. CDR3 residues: CASSVASGGAMRDTQYF. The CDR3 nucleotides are TGTGCCAGCAGCGTAGCTAGCGGGGGGGCCATGAGGGATACGCAGTATTTT.

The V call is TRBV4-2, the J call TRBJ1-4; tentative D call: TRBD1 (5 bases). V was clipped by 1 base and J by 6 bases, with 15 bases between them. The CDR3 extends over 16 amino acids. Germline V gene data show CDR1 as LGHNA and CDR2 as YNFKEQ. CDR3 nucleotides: TGTGCCAGCAGCCAAGCTCCCCAGGGTAGTGATGAAAAACTGTTTTTT. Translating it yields CASSQAPQGSDEKLFF.

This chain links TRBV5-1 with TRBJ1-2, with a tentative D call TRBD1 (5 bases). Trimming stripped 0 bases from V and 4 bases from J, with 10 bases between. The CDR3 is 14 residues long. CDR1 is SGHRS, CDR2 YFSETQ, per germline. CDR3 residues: CASSLGDRGYGYTF. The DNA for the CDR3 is TGCGCCAGCAGCTTGGGCGATAGGGGCTATGGCTACACCTTC.

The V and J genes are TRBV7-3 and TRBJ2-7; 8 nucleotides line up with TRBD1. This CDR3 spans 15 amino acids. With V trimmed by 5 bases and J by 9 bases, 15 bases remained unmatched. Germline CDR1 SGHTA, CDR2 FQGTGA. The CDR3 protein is CASSLSSGGGVGQYF. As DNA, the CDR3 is TGTGCCAGCAGCCTTTCATCAGGGGGCGGCGTCGGGCAGTACTTC.

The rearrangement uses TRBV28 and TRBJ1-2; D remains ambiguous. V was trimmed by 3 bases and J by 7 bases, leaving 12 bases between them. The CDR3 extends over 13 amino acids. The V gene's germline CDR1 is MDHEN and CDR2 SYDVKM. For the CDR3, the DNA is TGTGCCAGCAGTTTGCAGTTACGGGGTGGCTACACCTTC. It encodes CASSLQLRGGYTF.

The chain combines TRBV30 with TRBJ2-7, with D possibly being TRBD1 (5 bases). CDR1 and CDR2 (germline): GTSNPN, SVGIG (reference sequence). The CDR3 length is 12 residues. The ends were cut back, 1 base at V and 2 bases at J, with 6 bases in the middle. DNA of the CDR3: TGTGCCTGGAGTGCGACAGCCTACGAGCAGTACTTC. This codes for CAWSATAYEQYF.

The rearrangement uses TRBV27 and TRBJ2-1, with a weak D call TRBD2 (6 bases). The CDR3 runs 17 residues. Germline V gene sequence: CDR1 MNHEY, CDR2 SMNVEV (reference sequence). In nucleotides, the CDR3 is TGTGCGGGTTGGTGGGTATGGCGGAGGGGATCCTACAATGAGCAGTTCTTC. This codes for CAGWWVWRRGSYNEQFF.

CDR3 nucleotides: TGTGCCACCAGCAGAGATTTAGCGGGGGGGCAACTGACCCAGTACTTC. Translating it yields CATSRDLAGGQLTQYF. The gene calls are TRBV15 and TRBJ2-5; 11 bases are a match to TRBD2. The CDR3 runs 16 residues. CDR1 LNHNV and CDR2 YYDKDF come from the germline V gene (reference sequence). The J segment lost 7 bases and the V segment lost 0 bases, leaving 7 bases of the junction unmatched.

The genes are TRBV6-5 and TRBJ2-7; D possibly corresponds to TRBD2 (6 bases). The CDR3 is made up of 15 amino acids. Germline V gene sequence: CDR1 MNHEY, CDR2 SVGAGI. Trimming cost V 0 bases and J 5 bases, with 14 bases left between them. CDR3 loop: CASSYSSPAGNEQYF. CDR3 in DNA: TGTGCCAGCAGTTACTCGAGTCCTGCGGGAAACGAGCAGTACTTC.

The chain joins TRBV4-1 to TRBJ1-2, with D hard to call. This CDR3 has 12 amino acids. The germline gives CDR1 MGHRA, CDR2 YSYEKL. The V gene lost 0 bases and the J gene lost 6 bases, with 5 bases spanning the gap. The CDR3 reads CASSQERDGYTF. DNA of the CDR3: TGCGCCAGCAGCCAAGAGAGGGATGGCTACACCTTC.

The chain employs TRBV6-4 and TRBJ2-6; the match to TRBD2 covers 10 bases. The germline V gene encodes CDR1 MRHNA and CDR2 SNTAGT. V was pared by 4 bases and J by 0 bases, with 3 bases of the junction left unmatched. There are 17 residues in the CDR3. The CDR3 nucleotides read TGTGCCAGCAGTGTGTCTAGCGGGGGCTCTGGGGCCAACGTCCTGACTTTC. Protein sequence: CASSVSSGGSGANVLTF.

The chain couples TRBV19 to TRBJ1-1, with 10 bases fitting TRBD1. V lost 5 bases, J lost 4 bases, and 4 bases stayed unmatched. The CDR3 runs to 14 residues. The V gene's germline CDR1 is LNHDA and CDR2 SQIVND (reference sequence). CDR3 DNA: TGTGCCAGTAGTCCGCGGACAGGGGGCACTGAAGCTTTCTTT. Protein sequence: CASSPRTGGTEAFF. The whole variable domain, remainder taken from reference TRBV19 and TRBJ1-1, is DGGITQSPKYLFRKEGQNVTLSCEQNLNHDAMYWYRQDPGQGLRLIYYSQIVNDFQKGDIAEGYSVSREKKESFPLTVTSAQKNPTAFYLCASSPRTGGTEAFFGQGTRLTVV.

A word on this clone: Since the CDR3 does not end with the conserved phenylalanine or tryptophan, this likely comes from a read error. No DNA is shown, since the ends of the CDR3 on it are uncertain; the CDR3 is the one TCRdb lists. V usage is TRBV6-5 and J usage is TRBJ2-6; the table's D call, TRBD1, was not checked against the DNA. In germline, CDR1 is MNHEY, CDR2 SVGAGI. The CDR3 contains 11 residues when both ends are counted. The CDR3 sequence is CASSPGQGATV.